This T cell receptor beta chain was found in a study of human T cells and chemical hapten exposure. Losses at the gene ends were 5 bases for V and 8 bases for J; bases not matched to a gene: 7. Germline CDR1 and CDR2: MNHEY and SMNVEV (reference sequence). CDR3 size: 14 residues. This clonotype came up a few times. TCRdb used MiXCR to reprocess the RACE reads, holding one entry per CDR3 protein. The data contain 130,000 or so distinct CDR3 sequences, approximately 9% of them singletons. Time point given: healthy volunteer bleed at 2 weeks. Extraction yielded total RNA from whole blood (unfractionated).

The sequence derives from a male donor in good health. Some clones in this sample may be carry-over from other donors' samples. The material sequenced was whole blood. The chain employs TRBV27 and TRBJ2-2; 8 bases align to TRBD1. CDR3 nucleotides: TGTGCCAGCAGTGCTCTCCAGGGGGCTGGGGAGCTGTTTTTT. It is translated as CASSALQGAGELFF.